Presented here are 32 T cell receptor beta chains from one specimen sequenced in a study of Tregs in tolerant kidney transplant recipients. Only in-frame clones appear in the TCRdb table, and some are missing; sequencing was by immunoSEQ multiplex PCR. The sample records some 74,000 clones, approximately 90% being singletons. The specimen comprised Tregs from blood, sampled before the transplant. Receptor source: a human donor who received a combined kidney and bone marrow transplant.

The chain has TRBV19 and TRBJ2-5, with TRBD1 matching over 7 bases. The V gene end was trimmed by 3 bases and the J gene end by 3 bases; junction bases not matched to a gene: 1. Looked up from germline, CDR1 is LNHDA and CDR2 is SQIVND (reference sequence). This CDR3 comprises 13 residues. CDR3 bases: TGTGCCAGTAGTATTGGGACAGAAGAGACCCAGTACTTC. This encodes CASSIGTEETQYF.

The CDR3 protein is CASSSRTSKREQFF. The CDR3 DNA follows: TGTGCCAGCAGTTCCAGGACTAGCAAGCGTGAGCAGTTCTTC. The chain has TRBV27 and TRBJ2-1; 8 bases agree with TRBD2. From germline, CDR1 is MNHEY and CDR2 SMNVEV (reference sequence). V dropped 4 bases and J dropped 9; count of bases not matched to a gene: 8. The CDR3 extends over 14 amino acids.

The CDR3 loop reads CASSSQAGGSYEQYF. CDR3 nucleotides: TGTGCCAGCAGCTCACAGGCTGGAGGGAGTTACGAGCAGTACTTC. The chain couples TRBV7-2 to TRBJ2-7; D is perhaps TRBD2 (6 bases). The CDR3 sequence is 15 residues long. Germline V gene data show CDR1 as SGHTA and CDR2 as FQGNSA. The ends were cut back, 4 bases at V and 4 bases at J, with 17 bases in the middle. Together with reference TRBV7-2 and TRBJ2-7, the CDR3 gives the full variable domain: GAGVSQSPSNKVTEKGKDVELRCDPISGHTALYWYRQSLGQGLEFLIYFQGNSAPDKSGLPSDRFSAERTGGSVSTLTIQRTQQEDSAVYLCASSSQAGGSYEQYFGPGTRLTVT.

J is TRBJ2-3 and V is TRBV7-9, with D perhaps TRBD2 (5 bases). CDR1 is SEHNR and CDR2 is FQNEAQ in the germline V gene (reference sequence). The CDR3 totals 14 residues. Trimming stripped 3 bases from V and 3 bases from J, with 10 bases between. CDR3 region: CASSLASKTDTQYF. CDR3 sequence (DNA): TGTGCCAGCAGCTTGGCTAGCAAGACAGATACGCAGTATTTT. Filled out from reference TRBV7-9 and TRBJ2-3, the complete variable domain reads DTGVSQNPRHKITKRGQNVTFRCDPISEHNRLYWYRQTLGQGPEFLTYFQNEAQLEKSRLLSDRFSAERPKGSFSTLEIQRTEQGDSAMYLCASSLASKTDTQYFGPGTRLTVL.

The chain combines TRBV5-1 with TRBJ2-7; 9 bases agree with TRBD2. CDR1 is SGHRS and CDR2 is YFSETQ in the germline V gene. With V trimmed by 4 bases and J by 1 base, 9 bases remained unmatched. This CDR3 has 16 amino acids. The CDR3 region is CASSRGLAKRSYEQYF. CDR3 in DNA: TGCGCCAGCAGCCGGGGACTAGCAAAAAGATCCTACGAGCAGTACTTC.

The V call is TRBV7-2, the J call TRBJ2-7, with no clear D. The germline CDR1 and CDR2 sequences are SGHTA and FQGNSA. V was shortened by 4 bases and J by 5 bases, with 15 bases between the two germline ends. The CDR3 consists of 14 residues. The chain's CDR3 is CASSSRARLDEQYF. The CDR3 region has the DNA TGTGCCAGCAGCTCTAGGGCCCGGCTCGACGAGCAGTACTTC. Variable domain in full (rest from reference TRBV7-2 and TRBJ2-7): GAGVSQSPSNKVTEKGKDVELRCDPISGHTALYWYRQSLGQGLEFLIYFQGNSAPDKSGLPSDRFSAERTGGSVSTLTIQRTQQEDSAVYLCASSSRARLDEQYFGPGTRLTVT.

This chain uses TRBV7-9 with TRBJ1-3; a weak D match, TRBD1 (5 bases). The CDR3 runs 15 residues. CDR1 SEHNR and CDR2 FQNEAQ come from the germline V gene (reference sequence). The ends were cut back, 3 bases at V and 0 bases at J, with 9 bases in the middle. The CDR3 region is CASSLGPNSGNTIYF. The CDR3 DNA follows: TGTGCCAGCAGCTTGGGACCAAACTCTGGAAACACCATATATTTT.

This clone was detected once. CDR3 in amino acids: CASSQDQGARNEQYF. In DNA form, the CDR3 reads TGCGCCAGCAGCCAAGATCAGGGGGCAAGAAACGAGCAGTACTTC. The V gene is TRBV4-1, the J gene TRBJ2-7; 8 bases line up with TRBD1. The CDR3 length is 15 residues. Looked up from germline, CDR1 is MGHRA and CDR2 is YSYEKL. V trimming: 0 bases; J trimming: 5 bases; junction bases outside the gene matches: 6.

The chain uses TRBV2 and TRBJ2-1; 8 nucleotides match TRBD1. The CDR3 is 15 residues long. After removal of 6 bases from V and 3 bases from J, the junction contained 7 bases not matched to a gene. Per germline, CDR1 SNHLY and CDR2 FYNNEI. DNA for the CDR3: TGTGCCAGCAGGGAACGGACAGGGTTCTACAATGAGCAGTTCTTC. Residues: CASRERTGFYNEQFF.

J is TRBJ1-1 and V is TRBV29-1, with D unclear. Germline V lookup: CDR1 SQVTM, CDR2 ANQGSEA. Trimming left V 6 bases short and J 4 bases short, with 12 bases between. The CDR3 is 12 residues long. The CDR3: CSVRRRGTEAFF. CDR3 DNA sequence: TGCAGCGTCCGTAGGCGGGGCACTGAAGCTTTCTTT.

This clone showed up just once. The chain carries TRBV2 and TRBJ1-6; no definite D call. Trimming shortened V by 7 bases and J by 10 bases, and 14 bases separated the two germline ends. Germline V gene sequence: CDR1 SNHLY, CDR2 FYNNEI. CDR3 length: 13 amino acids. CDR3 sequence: CASKSSEKSPLHF. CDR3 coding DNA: TGTGCCAGCAAGAGCTCGGAGAAATCACCCCTCCACTTT.

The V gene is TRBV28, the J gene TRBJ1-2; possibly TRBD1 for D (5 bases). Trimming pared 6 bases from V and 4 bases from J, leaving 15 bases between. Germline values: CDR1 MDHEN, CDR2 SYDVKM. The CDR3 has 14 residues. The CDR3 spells CASSPLGGFYGYTF. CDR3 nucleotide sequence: TGTGCCAGCAGCCCTCTCGGGGGGTTCTATGGCTACACCTTC.

The DNA for the CDR3 is TGTGCCAGCAGCCGGGACAGGGGCATGTACGAGCAGTACTTC. Translating it yields CASSRDRGMYEQYF. This chain uses TRBV7-8 with TRBJ2-7; TRBD1 matches 10 bases. In germline, CDR1 is SGHVS, CDR2 FQNEAQ. V lost 5 bases, J lost 4 bases, and 5 bases stayed unmatched. The CDR3 extends over 14 amino acids.

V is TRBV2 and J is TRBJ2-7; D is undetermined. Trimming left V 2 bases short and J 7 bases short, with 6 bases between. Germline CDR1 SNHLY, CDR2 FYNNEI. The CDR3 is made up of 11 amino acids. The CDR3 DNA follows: TGTGCCAGCAGTGAAAGAGATGAGCAGTACTTC. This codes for CASSERDEQYF. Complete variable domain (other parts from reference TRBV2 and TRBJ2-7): EPEVTQTPSHQVTQMGQEVILRCVPISNHLYFYWYRQILGQKVEFLVSFYNNEISEKSEIFDDQFSVERPDGSNFTLKIRSTKLEDSAMYFCASSERDEQYFGPGTRLTVT.

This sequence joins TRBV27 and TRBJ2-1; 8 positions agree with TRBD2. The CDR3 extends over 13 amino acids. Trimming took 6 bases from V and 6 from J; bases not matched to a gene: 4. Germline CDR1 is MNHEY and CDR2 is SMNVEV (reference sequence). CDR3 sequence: CASRPSGRNEQFF. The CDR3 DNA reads TGTGCCAGCAGGCCTAGCGGGCGCAATGAGCAGTTCTTC.

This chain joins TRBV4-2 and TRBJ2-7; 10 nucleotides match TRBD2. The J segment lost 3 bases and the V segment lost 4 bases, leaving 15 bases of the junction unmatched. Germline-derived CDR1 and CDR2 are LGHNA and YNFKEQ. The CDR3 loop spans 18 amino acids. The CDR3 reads CASSRASGSLGLLYEQYF. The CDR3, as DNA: TGTGCCAGCAGCCGTGCTAGCGGGAGTTTAGGGCTCCTCTACGAGCAGTACTTC.

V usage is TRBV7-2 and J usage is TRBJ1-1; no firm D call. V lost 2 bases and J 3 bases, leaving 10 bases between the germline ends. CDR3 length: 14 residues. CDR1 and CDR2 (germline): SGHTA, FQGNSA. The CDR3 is CASSLSHSHTEAFF. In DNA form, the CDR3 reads TGTGCCAGCAGCTTATCCCACAGCCACACTGAAGCTTTCTTT.

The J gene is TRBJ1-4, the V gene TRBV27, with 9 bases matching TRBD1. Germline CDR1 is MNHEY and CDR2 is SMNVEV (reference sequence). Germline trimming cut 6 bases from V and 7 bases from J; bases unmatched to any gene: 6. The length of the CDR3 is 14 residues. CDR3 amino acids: CASRKTGGSEKLFF. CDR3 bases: TGTGCCAGCAGGAAGACAGGGGGAAGTGAAAAACTGTTTTTT.

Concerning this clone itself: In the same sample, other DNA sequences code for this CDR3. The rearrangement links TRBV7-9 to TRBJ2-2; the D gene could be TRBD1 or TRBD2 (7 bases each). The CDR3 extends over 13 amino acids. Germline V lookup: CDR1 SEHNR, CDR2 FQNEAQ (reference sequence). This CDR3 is CAGGTENTGELFF. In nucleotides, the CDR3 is TGTGCGGGGGGGACAGAGAACACCGGGGAGCTGTTTTTT.

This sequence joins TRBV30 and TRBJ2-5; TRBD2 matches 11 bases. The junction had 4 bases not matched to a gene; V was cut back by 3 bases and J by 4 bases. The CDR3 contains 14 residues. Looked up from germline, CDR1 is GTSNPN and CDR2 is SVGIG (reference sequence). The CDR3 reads CAWRVAGGTETQYF. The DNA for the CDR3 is TGTGCCTGGAGGGTAGCGGGAGGGACAGAGACCCAGTACTTC.

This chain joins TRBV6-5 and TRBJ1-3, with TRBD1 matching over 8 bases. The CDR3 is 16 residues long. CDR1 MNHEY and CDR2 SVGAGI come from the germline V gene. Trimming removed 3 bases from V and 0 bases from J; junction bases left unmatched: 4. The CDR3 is CASSYDRGLSGNTIYF. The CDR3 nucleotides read TGTGCCAGCAGTTATGACAGGGGCCTCTCTGGAAACACCATATATTTT.

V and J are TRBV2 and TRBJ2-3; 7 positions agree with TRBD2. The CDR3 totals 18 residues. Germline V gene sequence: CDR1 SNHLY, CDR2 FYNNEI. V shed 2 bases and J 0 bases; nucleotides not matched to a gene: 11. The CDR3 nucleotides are TGTGCCAGCAGTGAAACCCTTCTAGCGGCCCCTAGCACAGATACGCAGTATTTT. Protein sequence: CASSETLLAAPSTDTQYF.

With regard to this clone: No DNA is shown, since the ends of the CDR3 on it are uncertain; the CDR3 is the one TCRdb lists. The CDR3 spells CASSFGQGSHF. This chain uses TRBV5-1 with TRBJ2-5; the table's D call, TRBD1, has no DNA check behind it. The CDR3 length equals 11 residues, ends included. CDR1 SGHRS and CDR2 YFSETQ come from the germline V gene.

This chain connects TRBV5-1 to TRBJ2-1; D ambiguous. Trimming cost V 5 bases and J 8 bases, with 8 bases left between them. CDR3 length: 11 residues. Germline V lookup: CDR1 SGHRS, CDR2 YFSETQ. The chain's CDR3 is CASSFGDEQFF. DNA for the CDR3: TGCGCCAGCAGTTTCGGTGATGAGCAGTTCTTC.

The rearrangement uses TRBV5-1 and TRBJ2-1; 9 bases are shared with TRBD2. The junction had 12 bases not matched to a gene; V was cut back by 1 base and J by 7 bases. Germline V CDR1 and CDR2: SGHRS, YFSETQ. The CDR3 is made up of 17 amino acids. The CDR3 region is CASSLLGSGSWGNEQFF. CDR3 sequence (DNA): TGCGCCAGCAGCTTGCTGGGTAGCGGGAGCTGGGGTAATGAGCAGTTCTTC.

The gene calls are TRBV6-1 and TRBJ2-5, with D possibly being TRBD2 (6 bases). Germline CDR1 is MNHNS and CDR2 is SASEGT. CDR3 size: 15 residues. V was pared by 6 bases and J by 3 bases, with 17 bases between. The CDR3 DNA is TGTGCCAGCAGCTTCACTGACCGGGGGAAAGAGACCCAGTACTTC. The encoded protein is CASSFTDRGKETQYF.

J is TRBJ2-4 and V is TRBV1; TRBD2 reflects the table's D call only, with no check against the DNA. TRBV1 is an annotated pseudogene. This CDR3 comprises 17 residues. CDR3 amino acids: CTSSHLGGRGPKNIQYF. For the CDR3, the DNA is TGCACCAGCAGCCACCTCGGGGGGAGGGGTCCCAAAAACATTCAGTACTTC.

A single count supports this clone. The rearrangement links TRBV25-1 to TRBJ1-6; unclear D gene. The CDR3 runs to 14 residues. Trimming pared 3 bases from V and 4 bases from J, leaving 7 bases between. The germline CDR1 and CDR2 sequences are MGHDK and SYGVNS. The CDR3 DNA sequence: TGTGCCAGCAGTGACCCTTCTTATAATTCACCCCTCCACTTT. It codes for CASSDPSYNSPLHF.

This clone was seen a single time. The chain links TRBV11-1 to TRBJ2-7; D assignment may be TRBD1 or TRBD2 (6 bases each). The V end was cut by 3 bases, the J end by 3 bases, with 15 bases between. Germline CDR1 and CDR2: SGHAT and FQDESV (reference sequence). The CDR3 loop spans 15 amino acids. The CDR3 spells CASSFVPGGGYEQYF. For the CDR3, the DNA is TGTGCCAGCAGCTTCGTCCCCGGGGGCGGCTACGAGCAGTACTTC.

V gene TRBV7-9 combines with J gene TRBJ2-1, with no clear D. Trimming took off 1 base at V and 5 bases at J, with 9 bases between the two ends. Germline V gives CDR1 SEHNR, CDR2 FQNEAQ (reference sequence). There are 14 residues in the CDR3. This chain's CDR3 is CASSLGSINNEQFF. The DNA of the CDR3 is TGTGCCAGCAGCTTAGGGAGTATTAACAATGAGCAGTTCTTC.

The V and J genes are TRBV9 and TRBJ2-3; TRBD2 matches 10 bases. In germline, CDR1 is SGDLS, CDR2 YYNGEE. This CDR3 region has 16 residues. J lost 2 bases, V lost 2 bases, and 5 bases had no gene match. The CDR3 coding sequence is TGTGCCAGCAGCGTGGAAGCGGGAGGGGCCACAGATACGCAGTATTTT. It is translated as CASSVEAGGATDTQYF.

The CDR3 is CASSKEIPDNRSHNTEAFF. CDR3 nucleotide sequence: TGTGCCAGCAGCAAAGAAATTCCGGATAACAGGTCCCATAACACTGAAGCTTTCTTT. This sequence joins TRBV21-1 and TRBJ1-1; the D call TRBD1 from the table was never checked on the DNA. TRBV21-1 represents a pseudogene. The CDR3 runs to 19 residues.